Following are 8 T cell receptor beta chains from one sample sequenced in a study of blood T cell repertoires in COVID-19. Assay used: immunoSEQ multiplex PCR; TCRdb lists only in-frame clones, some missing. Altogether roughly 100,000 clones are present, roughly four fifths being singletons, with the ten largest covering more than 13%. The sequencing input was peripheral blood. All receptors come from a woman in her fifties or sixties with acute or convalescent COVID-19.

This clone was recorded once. Written as DNA, the CDR3 is TGCGCCAGCAGCCTAACCGGACAGGACGGCACAGATACGCAGTATTTT. Translating gives CASSLTGQDGTDTQYF. The genes are TRBV5-1 and TRBJ2-3, with TRBD1 identical over 7 bases. J gave up 1 base and V 4 bases, and 9 bases lay outside the gene matches. Per the germline V gene, CDR1 is SGHRS and CDR2 is YFSETQ. CDR3 length: 16 residues.

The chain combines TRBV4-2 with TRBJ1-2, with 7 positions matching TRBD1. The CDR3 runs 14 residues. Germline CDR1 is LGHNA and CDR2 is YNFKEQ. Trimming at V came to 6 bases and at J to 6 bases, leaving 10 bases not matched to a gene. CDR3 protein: CASSQQGFEDGYTF. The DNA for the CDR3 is TGTGCCAGCAGTCAACAGGGGTTTGAGGATGGCTACACCTTC.

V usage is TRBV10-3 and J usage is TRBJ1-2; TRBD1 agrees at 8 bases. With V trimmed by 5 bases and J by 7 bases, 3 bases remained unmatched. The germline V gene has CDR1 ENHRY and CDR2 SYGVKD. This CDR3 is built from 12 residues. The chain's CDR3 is CAISPGGSGYTF. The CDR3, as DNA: TGTGCCATCAGTCCAGGGGGCTCTGGCTACACCTTC.

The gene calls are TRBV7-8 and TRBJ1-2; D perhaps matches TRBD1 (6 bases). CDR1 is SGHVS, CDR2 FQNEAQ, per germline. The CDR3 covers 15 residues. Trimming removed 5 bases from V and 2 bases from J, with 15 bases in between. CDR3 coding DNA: TGTGCCAGCAGCAGAACAGGGTCCTCCAACTATGGCTACACCTTC. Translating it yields CASSRTGSSNYGYTF.

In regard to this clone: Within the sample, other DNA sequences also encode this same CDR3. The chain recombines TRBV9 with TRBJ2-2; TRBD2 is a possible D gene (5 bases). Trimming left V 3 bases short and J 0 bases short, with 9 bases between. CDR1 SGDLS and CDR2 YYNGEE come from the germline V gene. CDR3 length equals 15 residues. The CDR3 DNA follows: TGTGCCAGCAGCGGAGCACTAGCGAACACCGGGGAGCTGTTTTTT. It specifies CASSGALANTGELFF.

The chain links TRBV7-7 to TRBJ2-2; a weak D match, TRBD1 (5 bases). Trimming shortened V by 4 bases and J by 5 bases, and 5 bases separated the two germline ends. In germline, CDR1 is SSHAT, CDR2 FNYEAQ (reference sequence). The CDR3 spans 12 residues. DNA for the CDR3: TGTGCCAGCAGCTCAGGGACCGGGGAGCTGTTTTTT. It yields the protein CASSSGTGELFF.

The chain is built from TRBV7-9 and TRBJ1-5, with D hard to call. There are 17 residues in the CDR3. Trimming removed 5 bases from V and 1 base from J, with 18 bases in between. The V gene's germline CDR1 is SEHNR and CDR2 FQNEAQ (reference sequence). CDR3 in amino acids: CASSLMGAGGSNQPQHF. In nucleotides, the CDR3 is TGTGCCAGCAGCCTTATGGGAGCAGGCGGGAGCAATCAGCCCCAGCATTTT.

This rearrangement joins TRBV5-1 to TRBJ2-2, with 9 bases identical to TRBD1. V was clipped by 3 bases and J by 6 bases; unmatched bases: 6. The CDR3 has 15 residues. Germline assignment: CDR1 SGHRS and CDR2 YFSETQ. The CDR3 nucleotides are TGCGCCAGCAGCTCCGACAGGGGGGCGTCCGGGGAGCTGTTTTTT. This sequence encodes CASSSDRGASGELFF.